A single TCR beta chain is shown here with its context. Its antigen is still unknown. Within one base of it there is no much larger clone, and no base qualities were kept. This record comes from a study of T cell responses to AZD1222 COVID-19 vaccine (dated by TCRdb to about 2021). For context, the study as a whole: AZD1222 recipients whose second dose came at about 4 weeks and those whose second dose came at about 12 weeks were combined into one group, since spike-specific TCR depth and breadth did not differ between the two schedules. Trial participants were enrolled by age into 18-55, 56-69 and 70-plus year subgroups, with approximately 160, 26 and 62 TCR-sequenced participants respectively. TCR sequencing was performed for about 250 trial participants, of whom 200 to 220 were given two doses of AZD1222 and around 26 were given two doses of MenACWY control vaccine.

Overall study results and their limits: The whole spike protein was spanned by vaccine-associated CD4 TCRs, and dominant responses were seen in regions 160-218 and 743-854. Conclusions about previously exposed vaccinees are limited because only 5 or 6 AZD1222 recipients were SARS-CoV-2 seropositive at baseline. Spike-specific TCR breadth and depth rose significantly after two AZD1222 doses compared with day 0 and with MenACWY recipients. Participants were mostly white British and included more females than males, and it was suggested by the authors that clonal diversity may have been underestimated. The 56-69-year group was small, and its depth increase did not reach significance, likely because of low power. Because no day 14 peak-response samples were available, repertoires were characterized only after the peak T cell response. Epitopes outside the regions mutated in the B.1.351 and B.1.1.7 variants were reportedly recognized by nearly half of the unique spike-specific TCRs.

The intended sense of this specimen's time point label: baseline before first vaccination. Vaccinee samples were obtained from the UK trials COV001 and COV002, which included a single-blind randomized controlled phase 2/3 trial of AZD1222 (ChAdOx1 nCoV-19) in healthy adults. For TCRbeta chain sequencing, PBMC samples from trial participants were taken at day 0 and at day 28 after the second dose. The CDR3 regions of human TCRbeta chains were analyzed by immunosequencing. In the original analysis: TCRs in the repertoires were matched against a reference library of SARS-CoV-2-specific TCRs that had been generated with the MIRA antigen-specificity platform. Breadth was defined as the fraction of unique TCRs that were SARS-CoV-2-associated. Depth was defined as the fraction of total T cells that were SARS-CoV-2-associated. Using the MIRA data, each spike-specific TCR was mapped to the spike region that the TCR reacts to and placed in a CD4 or CD8 class. Log10-transformed breadth and depth values were compared by one-way ANOVA with Sidak's multiple comparisons tests. This is the immuneACCESS table as TCRdb keeps it, with only in-frame sequences that have V and J called. A part of the clones is gone; compared with another copy, unresolved V genes explain less than half, and the rest is unexplained. Clone size and V and J calls were adopted from that table, with D and trimming inferred from the DNA. The sample yields about 140,000 clones; roughly 90% were counted once. Clones ranked in the top ten supply about 3% of the sample.

Reading from cysteine to phenylalanine, the CDR3 counts 16 amino acids. The CDR3 DNA has 48 bases and is translated from base 1. The germline V gene supplies CDR1 SGHTS and CDR2 YDEGEE. Trimming leaves V shorter by 4 bases and J shorter by 2 bases, with the junction holding 4 bases beyond the gene matches. This clonotype originated in an adult in good health. The receptor chain draws on TRBV5-8 and TRBJ2-2; 11 central bases correspond to TRBD2. The sequencing here drew on peripheral blood, taken on day 0 of AZD1222 vaccination. The CDR3 protein is CASSRGLADNTGELFF. The DNA sequence reads TGTGCCAGCAGCCGGGGACTAGCGGATAACACCGGGGAGCTGTTTTTT.